These T cell receptor beta chains were read from a single sample in a study of cytomegalovirus exposure and HLA in healthy donors. Generated by immunoSEQ multiplex PCR, the TCRdb table keeps only in-frame clones and is missing some. In the table there are 100,000 to 150,000 clones, roughly 79% of which are singletons. Source material: PBMCs. These receptors were taken from a middle-aged woman in good health and CMV-seronegative. Each CDR3 is given with its conserved first and last residue.

V: TRBV5-6
CDR3: CASSLSSRAETQYF

V: TRBV11-2
CDR3: CASSTTQGWDEQFF

V: TRBV2
CDR3: CASSESEGTSNQPQHF

V: TRBV7-9
CDR3: CASTPGASTTNEKLFF

V: TRBV29-1
CDR3: CSVEEGGGSPEAFF

V: TRBV18
CDR3: CASSPLFRGNNSPLHF

V: TRBV11-2
CDR3: CASSSRGYGYTF

V: TRBV19
CDR3: CASSIKYERGETQYF

V: TRBV6-1
CDR3: CASVSYEQYF

V: TRBV28
CDR3: CASSPDRGSAEQYF

V: TRBV11-2
CDR3: CASSSDRVGEQYF

V: TRBV6-1
CDR3: CASSPGTGYGYTF

V: TRBV27
CDR3: CASSYGHSSSWYEQYF

V: TRBV30
CDR3: CAWSVPRSSYEQYF

V: TRBV13
CDR3: CASSFEGYTEAFF

V: TRBV5-1
CDR3: CASRVGGTYEQYF

V: TRBV5-1
CDR3: CASSNDRGPETQYF

V: TRBV27
CDR3: CASSATPQGWEKLFF

V: TRBV29-1
CDR3: CSVGRRNTEAFF

V: TRBV7-2
CDR3: CASSPRDRVSYEQYF

V: TRBV25-1
CDR3: CASSPTGGFGSPLHF

V: TRBV4-2
CDR3: CASSQARGYEQYF

V: TRBV4-3
CDR3: CASSQVFGGIQGMNTEAFF

V: TRBV5-4
CDR3: CASSPGQYEQYF

V: TRBV7-6
CDR3: CASSFDRTVSDTEAFF